This paragraph reports one TCR beta chain. This receptor's antigen is unknown. Base qualities are not recorded, but no much larger clone differs from it by a single base. The V end gives up 1 base and the J end 6 bases, leaving 5 bases in the junction not matched to a gene. The CDR3 starts with the cysteine, ends with the phenylalanine, and has 17 residues. The DNA shown is the 51-base CDR3, in frame from base 1. Sequences SEHNR (CDR1) and FQNEAQ (CDR2) are obtained from the germline V gene (reference sequence). This entry comes from a study of blood T cells in healthy people across ages (dated by TCRdb to between 2015 and 2016). Background on the whole study: Template switching captured roughly one uniquely barcoded TCR beta cDNA molecule per two T cells in model experiments. To avoid experimental bias, donors of different ages were distributed randomly across sequencing lanes. The study measured age-related changes in TCR beta repertoire diversity using deep sequencing normalized with unique cDNA molecular identifiers. Four age groups were formed from the donors: young (average roughly 15 years), middle-aged (roughly 38), aged (about 68) and long-lived (more than 75). For two donors (one aged 18 to 29 and one aged 80 or older), the study analyzed two additional independent replicas of 1 million unique cDNA reads from the same blood draw.

Systemically healthy Caucasian individuals from Russia, over 30 in total and aged 6 to 90 years, were included as donors. Approximately 10 milliliters of peripheral blood were collected from each donor into EDTA-treated Vacutainer tubes. Ficoll-Paque density-gradient centrifugation was used to isolate PBMCs, with at least 6.5 million per sample. Trizol reagent was used to extract total RNA from the PBMCs, yielding at least 5.5 micrograms per sample. For every donor, flow cytometry on a PBMC aliquot measured the percentage of naive CD45RAhigh/CD27high T cells. Library method: 5' RACE. Sequencing relied on an Illumina HiSeq 2500. A second about 7 to 11 cycle PCR used a sample-barcoded 5' primer and a J-beta primer mix. A template-switch 5' adaptor carrying 12 random nucleotides introduced a unique molecular identifier onto each TCR beta cDNA molecule. At least 2.5 million CDR3-containing paired-end reads were obtained from each sample. First-strand cDNA synthesis was performed from all RNA using the Mint cDNA synthesis kit, with priming by a TRBC-specific oligonucleotide. Following uracil-DNA glycosylase treatment, all cDNA underwent a first 18-cycle PCR with the universal primers M1SS and BC2_uni_R. As for the original processing: Each sample was normalized by randomly selecting 1 million high-quality reads, each carrying a distinct molecular identifier. Reads sharing molecular identifiers were discarded rather than binned into consensus sequences. MiTCR, set to a Q25 quality threshold and the strictest error-elimination algorithm, was used for CDR3 identification, clonotype clustering and error correction. A nonparametric unseen species model using Euler transformation provided a lower-bound estimate of total TCR beta diversity. Using fastp trimming at Q25 and MiXCR clonotype assembly, TCRdb reanalyzed the public sequencing data and kept in-frame beta chains. Here each entry gathers all rows of one CDR3 protein and keeps the most common genes and DNA. TCRdb's processing, not the authors', yielded these V and J calls. This sample comprises approximately 900,000 distinct CDR3 sequences, under 50% of them detected only once. The top ten clonotypes cover roughly 13% of the sample.

Beyond this particular receptor, the publication reports: Bulk unsorted PBMC profiling prevented conclusive comparison of naive and antigen-experienced compartments. Observed TCR beta diversity correlated strongly with the percentage of naive T cells measured by flow cytometry. Estimates of total diversity from one million sequenced T cells were regarded as lower bounds and underestimates. The long-lived group showed more naive CD4+ T cells, fewer expanded clones and increased TCR diversity than the aged group, suggesting age selection. Observed TCR beta diversity per million T cells fell roughly linearly with age, and a significant reduction was already apparent by age about 38. Donor CMV infection status was unknown, potentially confounding age-related changes in expanded clonotypes.

The sequence was collected from a man aged 30 to 39 in good health. The chain is made from TRBV7-9 and TRBJ2-4, and 14 junction bases match TRBD2. The sequencing sample was made of blood. Here is the DNA: TGTGCCAGCAGCTTAGTGACTAGCGGGGGGGCCGTAAACATTCAGTACTTC. It codes for CASSLVTSGGAVNIQYF.